The rows below give T cell receptor beta chains drawn from one sample of a study of T cells expressing NK-cell markers. TCRdb re-analyzed the 5' RACE reads; it lists each CDR3 protein once, without DNA. This table holds approximately 150,000 distinct CDR3 sequences. The specimen was blood T cells: a sorted CD56 or NKG2C T cell subset, CD4+ or CD8+ T cells, or bulk PBMC T cells (not recorded which). All receptors derive from a young man in good health. Each CDR3 is given with its conserved first and last residue. Each record gives: J gene, V gene, CDR3 protein.

TRBJ1-1 | TRBV6-1 | CASIPPGPLFEAFF
TRBJ2-3 | TRBV27 | CASSFQAGTDTQYF
TRBJ2-5 | TRBV6-1 | CASSEMGLQETQYF
TRBJ2-3 | TRBV27 | CASSWGWGRDTQYF
TRBJ2-7 | TRBV7-9 | CASSSGFPSYEQYF
TRBJ1-3 | TRBV19 | CASSTQGGTGNTIYF
TRBJ1-2 | TRBV19 | CASSPFQLPGLTLDYGYTF
TRBJ2-3 | TRBV27 | CASSSLAASSTDTQYF
TRBJ2-3 | TRBV6-5 | CASSYSLGDTQYF
TRBJ2-1 | TRBV30 | CAWGTGGQNNEQFF
TRBJ2-3 | TRBV11-1 | CASSLRLAGFTDTQYF
TRBJ2-3 | TRBV27 | CASSPLLAGGSTDTQYF
TRBJ1-1 | TRBV6-1 | CASTQSGSGTEAFF
TRBJ2-1 | TRBV6-5 | CASSYPTTNEQFF
TRBJ2-5 | TRBV2 | CASSESGRQQETQYF
TRBJ2-4 | TRBV19 | CASNIRLGMDIQYF
TRBJ2-5 | TRBV11-2 | CASSLDGLAGSTKETQYF
TRBJ2-1 | TRBV5-5 | CASRGTSDGEQFF
TRBJ2-2 | TRBV29-1 | CSVEIGPGTSTGELFF
TRBJ2-7 | TRBV4-1 | CASSQSGYEQYF
TRBJ2-3 | TRBV12-3/TRBV12-4 | CASNLNRRNTQYF
TRBJ2-3 | TRBV29-1 | CSVGEGQSTDTQYF
TRBJ2-3 | TRBV7-9 | CASNSPLGDTQYF
TRBJ2-2 | TRBV6-4 | CASSGTENTGELFF
TRBJ2-5 | TRBV7-9 | CASSSWGKETQYF
TRBJ2-3 | TRBV12-3/TRBV12-4 | CASSLAGPADTQYF
TRBJ2-7 | TRBV19 | CASSRGVEQYF
TRBJ2-1 | TRBV5-5 | CASSRALAGHNEQFF
TRBJ2-5 | TRBV6-1 | CASSHGQGAETQYF
TRBJ2-1 | TRBV6-2/TRBV6-3 | CASSYPSRASGSSYNEQFF
TRBJ1-1 | TRBV28 | CASSGDRGLNTEAFF
TRBJ2-5 | TRBV25-1 | CASSEKETQYF
TRBJ2-1 | TRBV5-1 | CASSLGLAGRDNEQFF
TRBJ2-3 | TRBV15 | CATSKTPLGGSTDTQYF
TRBJ1-1 | TRBV6-1 | CASSLNPSNTEAFF
TRBJ2-7 | TRBV29-1 | CSVEDGAGFSSEQYF
TRBJ2-3 | TRBV27 | CASRTGGSVDTQYF
TRBJ2-2 | TRBV5-6 | CASSEGLREATGELFF
TRBJ1-1 | TRBV24-1 | CATSTKTNTEAFF
TRBJ1-2 | TRBV12-3/TRBV12-4 | CASSPGTAYGYTF
TRBJ1-1 | TRBV11-3 | CASSPRKGVRVEAFF
TRBJ1-1 | TRBV12-3/TRBV12-4 | CASRARGHTEAFF
TRBJ2-1 | TRBV20-1 | CSARAGGNEEQFF
TRBJ2-3 | TRBV7-9 | CASSLGQITDTQYF
TRBJ2-7 | TRBV6-2/TRBV6-3 | CASLGLAGAYEQYF
TRBJ2-2 | TRBV3-1 | CASSRGQAQNTGELFF
TRBJ2-4 | TRBV7-2 | CASSGILENIQYF
TRBJ2-1 | TRBV6-5 | CASSTAGHLGEQFF
TRBJ2-1 | TRBV12-3/TRBV12-4 | CASSPSDRAYNEQFF
TRBJ2-1 | TRBV10-2 | CASMTSGSNEQFF
TRBJ2-5 | TRBV7-9 | CASSSPLAGEQETQYF
TRBJ1-1 | TRBV6-1 | CASSHRGSWAFF
TRBJ2-1 | TRBV21-1 | CASSLSKPIRSGNEQFF
TRBJ1-5 | TRBV27 | CASKVSGENQPQHF
TRBJ2-7 | TRBV7-3 | CASSVNSGSLYEQYF
TRBJ2-1 | TRBV20-1 | CSAPQTSGNTLGEQFF
TRBJ2-3 | TRBV29-1 | CSVERPSADTQYF
TRBJ2-1 | TRBV20-1 | CSAPKGGLAGRHNEQFF
TRBJ2-2 | TRBV12-3/TRBV12-4 | CASRVAGLGSGELFF
TRBJ1-1 | TRBV15 | CATSSKQGMNTEAFF